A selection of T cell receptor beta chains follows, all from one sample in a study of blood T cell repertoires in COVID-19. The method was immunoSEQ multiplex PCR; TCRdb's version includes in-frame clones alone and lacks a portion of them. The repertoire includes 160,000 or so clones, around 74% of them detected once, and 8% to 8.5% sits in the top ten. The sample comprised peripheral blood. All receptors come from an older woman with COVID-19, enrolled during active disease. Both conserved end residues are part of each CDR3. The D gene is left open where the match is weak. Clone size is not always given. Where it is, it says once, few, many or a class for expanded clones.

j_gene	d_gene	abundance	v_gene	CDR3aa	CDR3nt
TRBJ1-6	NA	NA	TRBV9	CASAPGQYNSPLHF	TGTGCCAGCGCGCCGGGACAATATAATTCACCCCTCCACTTT
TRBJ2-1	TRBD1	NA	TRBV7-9	CASSFRRDRAYNEQFF	TGTGCCAGCAGCTTCCGGCGGGACAGGGCTTACAATGAGCAGTTCTTC
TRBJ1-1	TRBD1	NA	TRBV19	CASSRDRVGTEAFF	TGTGCCAGTAGTCGGGACAGGGTGGGCACTGAAGCTTTCTTT
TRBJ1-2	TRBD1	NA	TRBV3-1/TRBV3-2	CASRLTQQGNYGYTF	TGTGCCAGCAGACTAACTCAACAGGGGAACTATGGCTACACCTTC
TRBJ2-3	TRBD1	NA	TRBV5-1	CASSFRTGTGYTDTQYF	TGCGCCAGCAGCTTCAGGACTGGGACAGGGTACACAGATACGCAGTATTTT
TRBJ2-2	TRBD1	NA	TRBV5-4	CASSSRDRRGELFF	TGTGCCAGCAGCTCCCGGGACAGGCGAGGGGAGCTGTTTTTT
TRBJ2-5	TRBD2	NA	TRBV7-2	CASSRGTSVIQETQYF	TGTGCCAGCAGCCGGGGGACTAGCGTTATCCAAGAGACCCAGTACTTC
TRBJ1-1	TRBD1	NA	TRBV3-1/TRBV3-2	CASSTLGQGITEAFF	TGTGCCAGCAGTACTTTAGGACAGGGGATAACTGAAGCTTTCTTT
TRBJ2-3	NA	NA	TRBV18	CASSPPGRGDRDTQYF	TGTGCCAGCTCACCCCCCGGGAGAGGGGATCGGGATACGCAGTATTTT
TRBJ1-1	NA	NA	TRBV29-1	CSVRTGREAFF	TGCAGCGTCCGGACTGGCAGAGAAGCTTTCTTT
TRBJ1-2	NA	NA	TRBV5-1	CASSSPTGANYGYTF	TGCGCCAGCAGCTCACCGACAGGAGCTAACTATGGCTACACCTTC
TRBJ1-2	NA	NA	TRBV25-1	CASSEYGRGYGYTF	TGTGCCAGCAGTGAATATGGCAGGGGCTATGGCTACACCTTC
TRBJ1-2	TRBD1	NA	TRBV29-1	CSVAQGAIYGYTF	TGCAGCGTTGCTCAGGGGGCTATTTATGGCTACACCTTC
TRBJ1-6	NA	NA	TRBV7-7	CASSSDRNSPLHF	TGTGCTAGCAGCTCCGACAGGAATTCACCCCTCCACTTT
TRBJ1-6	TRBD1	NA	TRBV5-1	CASSFGDRGYNSPLHF	TGCGCCAGCAGCTTTGGGGACAGGGGCTATAATTCACCCCTCCACTTT
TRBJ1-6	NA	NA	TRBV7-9	CASSSEGNSPLHF	TGTGCCAGCAGCTCCGAGGGAAATTCACCCCTCCACTTT
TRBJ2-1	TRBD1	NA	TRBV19	CASTLGQGSHNEQFF	TGTGCCAGTACCCTAGGACAGGGGTCTCATAATGAGCAGTTCTTC
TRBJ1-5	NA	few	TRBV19	CASRLEGSRNQPQHF	TGTGCCAGTAGGTTGGAGGGGTCCCGCAATCAGCCCCAGCATTTT
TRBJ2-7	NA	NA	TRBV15	CATSRDTGYEQYF	TGTGCCACCAGCAGGGACACCGGCTACGAGCAGTACTTC
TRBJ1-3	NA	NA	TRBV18	CASSPQGSTYTNSGNTIYF	TGTGCCAGCTCACCCCAGGGGAGTACTTACACGAACTCTGGAAACACCATATATTTT
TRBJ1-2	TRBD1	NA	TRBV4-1	CASSHIRDSYGYTF	TGCGCCAGCAGCCACATCCGGGACAGCTATGGCTACACCTTC
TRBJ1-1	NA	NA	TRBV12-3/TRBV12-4	CASSSEQGVAFF	TGTGCCAGCAGTTCTGAACAGGGTGTAGCTTTCTTT
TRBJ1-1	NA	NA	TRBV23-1	CASSGVTEAFF	TGCGCCAGCTCCGGGGTCACTGAAGCTTTCTTT
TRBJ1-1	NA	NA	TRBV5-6	CASSLASWEGTEAFF	TGTGCCAGCAGCTTGGCCTCCTGGGAGGGCACTGAAGCTTTCTTT
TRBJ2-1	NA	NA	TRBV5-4	CASSLGTANEQFF	TGTGCCAGCAGCTTGGGGACAGCAAATGAGCAGTTCTTC
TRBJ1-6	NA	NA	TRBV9	CASSVEAAGGFGTPLHF	TGTGCCAGCAGCGTAGAGGCAGCCGGAGGGTTTGGGACACCCCTCCACTTT
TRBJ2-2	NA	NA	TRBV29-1	CSVERGRGNTGELFF	TGCAGCGTTGAGAGGGGCAGGGGGAACACCGGGGAGCTGTTTTTT
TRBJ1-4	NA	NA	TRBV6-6	CASSPRTNEKLFF	TGTGCCAGCAGCCCCCGTACTAATGAAAAACTGTTTTTT
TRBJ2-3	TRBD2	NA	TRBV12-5	CASGLDGGGSTDTQYF	TGTGCTAGTGGTTTGGACGGCGGGGGTAGCACAGATACGCAGTATTTT
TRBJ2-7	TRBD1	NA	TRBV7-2	CASSSGTGDYEQYF	TGTGCCAGCAGCTCCGGGACAGGGGATTACGAGCAGTACTTC
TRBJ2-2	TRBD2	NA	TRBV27	CARGGGGPGGELFF	TGTGCCCGCGGCGGGGGAGGGCCGGGCGGGGAGCTGTTTTTT
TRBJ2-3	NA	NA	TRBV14	CASSQVGDSTDTQYF	TGTGCCAGCAGCCAAGTAGGAGATTCCACAGATACGCAGTATTTT
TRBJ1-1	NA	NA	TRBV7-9	CASQGANTEAFF	TGTGCCAGCCAGGGTGCGAACACTGAAGCTTTCTTT
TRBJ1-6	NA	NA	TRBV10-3	CAISRGLSYNSPLHF	TGTGCCATCAGCCGAGGGTTGTCCTATAATTCACCCCTCCACTTT
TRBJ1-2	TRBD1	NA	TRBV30	CAWSVFRQGAWGYTF	TGTGCCTGGAGTGTCTTCCGACAGGGGGCATGGGGCTACACCTTC
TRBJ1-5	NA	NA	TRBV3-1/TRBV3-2	CASSQEAGQPQHF	TGTGCCAGCAGCCAAGAGGCTGGTCAGCCCCAGCATTTT
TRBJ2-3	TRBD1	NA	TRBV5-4	CASSYPGQGPDTQYF	TGTGCCAGCAGCTATCCGGGACAGGGGCCAGATACGCAGTATTTT
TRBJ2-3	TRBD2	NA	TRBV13	CASSLGLAATDTQYF	TGTGCCAGCAGCTTAGGACTAGCGGCCACAGATACGCAGTATTTT
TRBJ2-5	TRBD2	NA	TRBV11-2	CASSPGLAGGQEETQYF	TGTGCCAGCAGCCCGGGACTAGCGGGGGGGCAGGAAGAGACCCAGTACTTC
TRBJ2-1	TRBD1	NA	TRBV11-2	CASSAHPGTGGNEQFF	TGTGCCAGCAGCGCCCACCCCGGGACAGGGGGGAATGAGCAGTTCTTC
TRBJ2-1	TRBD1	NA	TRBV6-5	CASSFDRVNEQFF	TGTGCCAGCAGCTTTGACAGGGTCAATGAGCAGTTCTTC
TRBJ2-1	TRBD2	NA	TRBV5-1	CASSFWLAGTNYNEQFF	TGCGCCAGCAGCTTTTGGTTAGCGGGGACGAACTACAATGAGCAGTTCTTC
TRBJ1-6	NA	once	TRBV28	CASITPGQPYSPLHF	TGTGCCAGCATCACTCCCGGACAGCCCTATTCACCCCTCCACTTT
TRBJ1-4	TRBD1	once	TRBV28	CASSLTGGGEKLFF	TGTGCCAGCAGCCTGACAGGGGGTGGTGAAAAACTGTTTTTT
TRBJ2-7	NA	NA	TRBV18	CASSPMIGTYEQYF	TGTGCCAGCTCACCCATGATCGGGACCTACGAGCAGTACTTC